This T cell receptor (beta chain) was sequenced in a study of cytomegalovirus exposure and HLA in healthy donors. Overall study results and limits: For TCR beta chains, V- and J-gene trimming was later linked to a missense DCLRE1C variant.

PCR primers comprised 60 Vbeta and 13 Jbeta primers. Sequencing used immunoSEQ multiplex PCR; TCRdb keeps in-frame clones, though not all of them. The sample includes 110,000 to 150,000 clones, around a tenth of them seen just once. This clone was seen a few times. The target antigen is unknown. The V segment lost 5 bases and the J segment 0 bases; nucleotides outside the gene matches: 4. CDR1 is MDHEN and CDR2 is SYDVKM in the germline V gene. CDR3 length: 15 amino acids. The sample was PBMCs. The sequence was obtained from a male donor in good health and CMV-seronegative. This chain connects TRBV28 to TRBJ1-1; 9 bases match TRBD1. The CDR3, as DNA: TGTGCCAGCAGTCCAGGACAGGGGATGAACACTGAAGCTTTCTTT. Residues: CASSPGQGMNTEAFF.